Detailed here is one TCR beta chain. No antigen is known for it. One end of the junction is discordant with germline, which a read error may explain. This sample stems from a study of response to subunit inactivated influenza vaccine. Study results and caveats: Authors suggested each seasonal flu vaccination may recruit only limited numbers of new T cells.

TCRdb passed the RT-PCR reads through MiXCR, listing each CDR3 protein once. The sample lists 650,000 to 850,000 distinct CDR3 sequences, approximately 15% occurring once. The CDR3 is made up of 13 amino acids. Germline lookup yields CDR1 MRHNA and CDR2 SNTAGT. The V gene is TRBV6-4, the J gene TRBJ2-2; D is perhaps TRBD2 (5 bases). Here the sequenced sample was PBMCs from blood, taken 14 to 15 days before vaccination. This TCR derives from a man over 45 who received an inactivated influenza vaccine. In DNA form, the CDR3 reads TGTGCCAGCCGTGAGGGAAGGGCCGGGGAGCTGTTTTTT. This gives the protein CASREGRAGELFF.